The next 9 T cell receptor beta chains were all read from a single sample in a study of blood T cell repertoires in COVID-19. The method was immunoSEQ multiplex PCR; TCRdb's version includes in-frame clones alone and lacks a portion of them. Among under 200,000 clones listed, over 60% were seen once. Sample: peripheral blood. The receptors originated from a man aged 55 to 70 with acute or convalescent COVID-19.

The V call is TRBV5-5, the J call TRBJ1-1; TRBD1 matches at 9 bases. J lost 0 bases, V lost 3 bases, and 6 bases had no gene match. Germline V lookup: CDR1 SGHKS, CDR2 YYEKEE (reference sequence). The CDR3 runs 16 residues. The CDR3, as DNA: TGTGCCAGCAGCTCCGGGACAGGGATCATGAACACTGAAGCTTTCTTT. Protein product: CASSSGTGIMNTEAFF.

The chain uses TRBV5-1 and TRBJ2-6; no clear D gene. Deletions cut 0 bases from V and 3 bases from J, with 4 bases between. The CDR3 runs to 14 residues. CDR1 is SGHRS, CDR2 YFSETQ, per germline. Here the CDR3 reads CASSLERGANVLTF. CDR3 coding DNA: TGCGCCAGCAGCTTGGAGCGTGGGGCCAACGTCCTGACTTTC.

This clone has only one observation. This rearrangement joins TRBV3-1 (or the pseudogene TRBV3-2) to TRBJ1-1; 8 bases are shared with TRBD1. Germline CDR1 is LGHDT and CDR2 is YNNKEL (reference sequence). The CDR3 sequence is 16 residues long. Trimming cost V 2 bases and J 1 base; bases outside gene matches: 6. The CDR3 DNA reads TGTGCCAGCAGCCAAATCGACAGGGGATGGAACACTGAAGCTTTCTTT. Its translation: CASSQIDRGWNTEAFF.

The chain employs TRBV30 and TRBJ1-2, with TRBD1 matching over 7 bases. Germline lookup yields CDR1 GTSNPN and CDR2 SVGIG (reference sequence). There are 12 residues in the CDR3. The V gene end was trimmed by 2 bases and the J gene end by 7 bases; junction bases not matched to a gene: 4. CDR3 DNA: TGTGCCTGGAGTTTTAACAGGGGTGGCTACACCTTC. The encoded protein is CAWSFNRGGYTF. Drawing the rest from reference TRBV30 and TRBJ1-2, the complete variable domain is SQTIHQWPATLVQPVGSPLSLECTVEGTSNPNLYWYRQAAGRGLQLLFYSVGIGQISSEVPQNLSASRPQDRQFILSSKKLLLSDSGFYLCAWSFNRGGYTFGSGTRLTVV.

The chain links TRBV29-1 to TRBJ2-7, with a weak D call TRBD2 (5 bases). The germline CDR1 and CDR2 sequences are SQVTM and ANQGSEA. V shed 0 bases and J shed 2 bases, with 11 bases lying between them. This CDR3 is built from 14 residues. The CDR3 DNA follows: TGCAGCGTTGAAGAAAGCGGATCTGCCTACGAGCAGTACTTC. Translated: CSVEESGSAYEQYF.

The rearrangement uses TRBV5-6 and TRBJ1-5, with D possibly matching TRBD1 (6 bases). This CDR3 region has 14 residues. Trimming stripped 2 bases from V and 4 bases from J, with 10 bases between. The germline V gene has CDR1 SGHDT and CDR2 YYEEEE. The CDR3 region is CASSFATGNQPQHF. The CDR3 DNA reads TGTGCCAGCAGCTTTGCAACAGGGAATCAGCCCCAGCATTTT.

The chain employs TRBV5-4 and TRBJ2-5, with D perhaps matching TRBD2 (6 bases). Trimming removed 5 bases at V and 1 base at J, with 15 bases between. Germline assignment: CDR1 SGHNT and CDR2 YYREEE (reference sequence). This CDR3 comprises 15 residues. As DNA, the CDR3 is TGTGCCAGCAGTTCCGGAGGGAGAACCCAAGAGACCCAGTACTTC. Translation gives CASSSGGRTQETQYF.

The chain joins TRBV11-1 to TRBJ1-2; 8 nucleotides line up with TRBD1. The CDR3 contains 14 residues. V trimming: 2 bases; J trimming: 7 bases; junction bases outside the gene matches: 6. The V gene's germline CDR1 is SGHAT and CDR2 FQDESV (reference sequence). The DNA of the CDR3 is TGTGCCAGCAGCTTAAGCAGGGGGCTTCGTGGCTACACCTTC. Residues: CASSLSRGLRGYTF.

This chain joins TRBV27 and TRBJ1-2; no clear D. The germline gives CDR1 MNHEY, CDR2 SMNVEV (reference sequence). V was pared by 0 bases and J by 1 base, with 6 bases between. This CDR3 is 14 amino acids long. The CDR3 bases are TGTGCCAGCAGTTTATCGGCGGATAACTATGGCTACACCTTC. Its translation is CASSLSADNYGYTF.